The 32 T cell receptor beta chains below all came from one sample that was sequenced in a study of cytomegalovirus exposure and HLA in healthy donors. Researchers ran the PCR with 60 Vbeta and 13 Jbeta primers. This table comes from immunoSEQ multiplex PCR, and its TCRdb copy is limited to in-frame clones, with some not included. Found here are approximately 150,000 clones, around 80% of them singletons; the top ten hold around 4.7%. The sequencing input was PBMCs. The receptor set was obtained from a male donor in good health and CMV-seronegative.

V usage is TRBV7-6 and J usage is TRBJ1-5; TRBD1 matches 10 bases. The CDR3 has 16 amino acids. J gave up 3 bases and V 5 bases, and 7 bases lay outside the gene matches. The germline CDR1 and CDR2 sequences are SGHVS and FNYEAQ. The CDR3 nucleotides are TGTGCCAGCAGCCTTGGACAGGGGGGGGTCAATCAGCCCCAGCATTTT. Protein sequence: CASSLGQGGVNQPQHF. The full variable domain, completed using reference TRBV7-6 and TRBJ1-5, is GAGVSQSPRYKVTKRGQDVALRCDPISGHVSLYWYRQALGQGPEFLTYFNYEAQQDKSGLPNDRFSAERPEGSISTLTIQRTEQRDSAMYRCASSLGQGGVNQPQHFGDGTRLSIL.

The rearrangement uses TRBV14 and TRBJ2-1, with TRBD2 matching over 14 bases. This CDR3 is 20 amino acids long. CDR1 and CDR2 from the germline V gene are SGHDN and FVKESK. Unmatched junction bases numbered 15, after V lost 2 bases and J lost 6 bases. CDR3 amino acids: CASSQPKGLPGLAGANEQFF. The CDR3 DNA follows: TGTGCCAGCAGCCAACCAAAGGGGCTCCCGGGACTAGCGGGAGCCAATGAGCAGTTCTTC.

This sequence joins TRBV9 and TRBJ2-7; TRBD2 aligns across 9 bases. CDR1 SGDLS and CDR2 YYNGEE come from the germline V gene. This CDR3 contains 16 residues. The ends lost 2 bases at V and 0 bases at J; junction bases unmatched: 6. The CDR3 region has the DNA TGTGCCAGCAGCGTTCAGCGGGAGGCCTTCTCCTACGAGCAGTACTTC. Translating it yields CASSVQREAFSYEQYF.

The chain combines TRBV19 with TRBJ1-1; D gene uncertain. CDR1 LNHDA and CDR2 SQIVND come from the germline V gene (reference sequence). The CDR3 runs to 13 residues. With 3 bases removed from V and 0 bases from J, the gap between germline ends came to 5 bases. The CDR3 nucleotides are TGTGCCAGTAGTATTGCGATGAACACTGAAGCTTTCTTT. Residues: CASSIAMNTEAFF.

CDR3 in amino acids: CASSLRQGAKAFF. In DNA form, the CDR3 reads TGTGCCAGCAGCTTAAGACAGGGGGCTAAAGCTTTCTTT. V usage is TRBV9 and J usage is TRBJ1-1; TRBD1 matches at 10 bases. Germline CDR1 and CDR2: SGDLS and YYNGEE. The CDR3 has 13 residues. The V and J ends lost 4 bases and 9 bases, in that order; junction bases with no gene match: 6.

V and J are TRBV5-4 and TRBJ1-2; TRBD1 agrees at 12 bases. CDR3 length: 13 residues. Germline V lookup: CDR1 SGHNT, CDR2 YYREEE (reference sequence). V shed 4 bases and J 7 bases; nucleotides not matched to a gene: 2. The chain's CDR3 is CASSGTGGAGYTF. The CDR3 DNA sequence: TGTGCCAGCAGCGGGACAGGGGGCGCTGGCTACACCTTC.

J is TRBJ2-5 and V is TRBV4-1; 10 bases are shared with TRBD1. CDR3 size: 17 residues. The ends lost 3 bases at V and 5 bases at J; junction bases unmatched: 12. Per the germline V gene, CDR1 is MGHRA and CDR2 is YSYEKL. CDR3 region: CASSHLRQGARAETQYF. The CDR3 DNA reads TGCGCCAGCAGCCACCTTAGACAGGGGGCCCGCGCGGAGACCCAGTACTTC.

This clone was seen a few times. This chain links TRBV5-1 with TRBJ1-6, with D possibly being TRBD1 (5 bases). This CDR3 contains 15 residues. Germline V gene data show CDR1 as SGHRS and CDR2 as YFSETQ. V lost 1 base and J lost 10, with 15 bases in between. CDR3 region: CASSLRSDRGSPLHF. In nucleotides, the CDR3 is TGCGCCAGCAGCTTGAGGTCCGACCGGGGGTCACCCCTCCACTTT.

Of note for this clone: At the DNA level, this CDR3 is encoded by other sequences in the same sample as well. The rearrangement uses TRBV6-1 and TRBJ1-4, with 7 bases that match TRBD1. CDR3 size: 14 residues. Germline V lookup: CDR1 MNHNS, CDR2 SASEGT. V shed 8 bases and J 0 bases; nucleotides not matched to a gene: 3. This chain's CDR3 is CASGGTATNEKLFF. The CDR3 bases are TGTGCCAGCGGCGGGACAGCAACTAATGAAAAACTGTTTTTT.

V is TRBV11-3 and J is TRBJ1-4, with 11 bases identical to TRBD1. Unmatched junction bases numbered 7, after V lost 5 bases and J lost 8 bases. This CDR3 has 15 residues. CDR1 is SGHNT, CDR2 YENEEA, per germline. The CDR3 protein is CASSRTGGVREKLFF. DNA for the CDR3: TGTGCCAGCAGCCGGACAGGGGGCGTACGAGAAAAACTGTTTTTT.

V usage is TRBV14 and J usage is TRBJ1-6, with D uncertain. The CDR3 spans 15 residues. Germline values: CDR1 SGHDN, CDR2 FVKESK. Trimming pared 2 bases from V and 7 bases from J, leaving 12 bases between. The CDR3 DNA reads TGTGCCAGCAGCCAACAAACAACTACAAATTCACCCCTCCACTTT. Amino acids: CASSQQTTTNSPLHF.

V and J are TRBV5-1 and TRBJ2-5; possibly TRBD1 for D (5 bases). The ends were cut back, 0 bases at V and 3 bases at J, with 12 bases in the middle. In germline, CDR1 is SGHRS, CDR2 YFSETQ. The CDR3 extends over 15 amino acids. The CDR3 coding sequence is TGCGCCAGCAGCTTGGTAGGGTCCAGGGAAGAGACCCAGTACTTC. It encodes CASSLVGSREETQYF.

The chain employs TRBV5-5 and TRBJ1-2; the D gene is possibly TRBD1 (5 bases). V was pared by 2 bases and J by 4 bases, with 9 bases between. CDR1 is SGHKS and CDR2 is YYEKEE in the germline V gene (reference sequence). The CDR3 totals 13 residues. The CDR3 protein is CASSLIDSYGYTF. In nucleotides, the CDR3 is TGTGCCAGCAGCTTAATCGACAGCTATGGCTACACCTTC.

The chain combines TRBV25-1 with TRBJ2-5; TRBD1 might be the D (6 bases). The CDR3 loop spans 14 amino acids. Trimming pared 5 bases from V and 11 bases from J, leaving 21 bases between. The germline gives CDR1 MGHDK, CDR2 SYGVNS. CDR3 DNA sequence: TGTGCCAGCAGTCTAAGGGGGTTTATAGAGAGGCAGTACTTC. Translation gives CASSLRGFIERQYF.

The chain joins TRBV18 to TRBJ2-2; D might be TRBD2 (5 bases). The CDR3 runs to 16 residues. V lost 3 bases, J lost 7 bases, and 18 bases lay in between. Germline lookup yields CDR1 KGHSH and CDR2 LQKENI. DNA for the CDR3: TGTGCCAGCTCACCGCTGGACTCGCGCGAAGTCGGGGAGCTGTTTTTT. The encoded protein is CASSPLDSREVGELFF.

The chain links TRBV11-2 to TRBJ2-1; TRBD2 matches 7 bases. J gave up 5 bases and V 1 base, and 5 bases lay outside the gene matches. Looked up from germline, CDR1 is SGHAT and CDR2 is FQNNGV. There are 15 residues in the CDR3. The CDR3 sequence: CASSLGGSENNEQFF. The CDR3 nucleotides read TGTGCCAGCAGCTTAGGCGGGAGTGAGAACAATGAGCAGTTCTTC.

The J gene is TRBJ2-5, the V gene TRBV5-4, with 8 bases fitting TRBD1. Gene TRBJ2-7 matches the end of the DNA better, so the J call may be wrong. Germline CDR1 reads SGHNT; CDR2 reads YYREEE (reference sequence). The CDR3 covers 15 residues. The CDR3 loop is CASSEGTGGMYEQYF. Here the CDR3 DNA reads TGTGCCAGCAGCGAAGGGACAGGAGGGATGTACGAGCAGTACTTC.

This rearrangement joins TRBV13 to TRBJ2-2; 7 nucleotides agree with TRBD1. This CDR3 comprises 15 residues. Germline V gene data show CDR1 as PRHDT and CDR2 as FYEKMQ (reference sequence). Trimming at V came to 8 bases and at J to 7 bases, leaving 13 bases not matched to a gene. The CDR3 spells CASEGQKSFGGELFF. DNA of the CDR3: TGTGCCAGCGAGGGACAGAAGAGTTTTGGCGGGGAGCTGTTTTTT.

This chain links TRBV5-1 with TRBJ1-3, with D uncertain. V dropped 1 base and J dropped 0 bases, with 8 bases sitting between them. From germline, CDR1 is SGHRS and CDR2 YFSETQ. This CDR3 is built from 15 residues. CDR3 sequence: CASSLTEPSGNTIYF. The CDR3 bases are TGCGCCAGCAGCTTGACAGAACCCTCTGGAAACACCATATATTTT.

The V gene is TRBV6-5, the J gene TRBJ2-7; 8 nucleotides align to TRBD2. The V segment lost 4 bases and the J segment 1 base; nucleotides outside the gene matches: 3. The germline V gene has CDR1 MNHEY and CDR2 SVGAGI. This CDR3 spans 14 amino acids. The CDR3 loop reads CASSWLAGSYEQYF. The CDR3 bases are TGTGCCAGCAGTTGGTTAGCGGGGTCCTACGAGCAGTACTTC.

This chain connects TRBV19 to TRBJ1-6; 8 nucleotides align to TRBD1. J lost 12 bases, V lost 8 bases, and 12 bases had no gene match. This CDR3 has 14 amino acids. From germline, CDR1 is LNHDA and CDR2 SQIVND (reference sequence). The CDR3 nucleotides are TGTGCCAGTGGAGACCGGGACAGGCCTGGACCCCTCCACTTT. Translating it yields CASGDRDRPGPLHF. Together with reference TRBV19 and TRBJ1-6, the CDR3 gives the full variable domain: DGGITQSPKYLFRKEGQNVTLSCEQNLNHDAMYWYRQDPGQGLRLIYYSQIVNDFQKGDIAEGYSVSREKKESFPLTVTSAQKNPTAFYLCASGDRDRPGPLHFGNGTRLTVT.

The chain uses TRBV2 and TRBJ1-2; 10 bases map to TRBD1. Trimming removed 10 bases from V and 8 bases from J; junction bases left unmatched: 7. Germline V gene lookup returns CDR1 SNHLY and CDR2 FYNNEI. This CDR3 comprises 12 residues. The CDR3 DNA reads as TGTGCCACCGCCCGGACAGGGGGAGGCTACACCTTC. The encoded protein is CATARTGGGYTF. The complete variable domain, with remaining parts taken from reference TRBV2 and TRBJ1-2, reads EPEVTQTPSHQVTQMGQEVILRCVPISNHLYFYWYRQILGQKVEFLVSFYNNEISEKSEIFDDQFSVERPDGSNFTLKIRSTKLEDSAMYFCATARTGGGYTFGSGTRLTVV.

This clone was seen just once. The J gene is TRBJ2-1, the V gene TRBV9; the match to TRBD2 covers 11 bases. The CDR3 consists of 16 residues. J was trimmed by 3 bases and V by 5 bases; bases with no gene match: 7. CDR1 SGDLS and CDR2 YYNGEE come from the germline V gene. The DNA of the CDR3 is TGTGCCAGCAGTTACCTGGGACTAGCGGACTACAATGAGCAGTTCTTC. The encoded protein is CASSYLGLADYNEQFF.

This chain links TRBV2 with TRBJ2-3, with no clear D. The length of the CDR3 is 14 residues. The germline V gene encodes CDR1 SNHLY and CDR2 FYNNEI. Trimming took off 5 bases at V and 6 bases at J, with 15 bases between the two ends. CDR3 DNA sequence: TGTGCCAGCAGTACCTGGGCCTTTGCGGATACGCAGTATTTT. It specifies CASSTWAFADTQYF.

CDR3 nucleotide sequence: TGTGCCAGCAGCTTAAAGCGGACAGATACGCAGTATTTT. Its translation is CASSLKRTDTQYF. The chain is built from TRBV7-3 and TRBJ2-3; maybe TRBD2 (5 bases). The CDR3 runs to 13 residues. The germline V and J ends were trimmed by 1 base and 3 bases, with 5 bases remaining between them. Germline loops: CDR1 SGHTA, CDR2 FQGTGA.

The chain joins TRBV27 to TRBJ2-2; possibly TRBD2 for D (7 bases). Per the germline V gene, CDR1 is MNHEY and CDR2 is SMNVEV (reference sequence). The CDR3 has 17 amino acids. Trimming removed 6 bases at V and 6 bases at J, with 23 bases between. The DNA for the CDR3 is TGTGCCAGCAGCCCATTAGGGGGGGGAAGCCGCGCCGGGGAGCTGTTTTTT. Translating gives CASSPLGGGSRAGELFF.

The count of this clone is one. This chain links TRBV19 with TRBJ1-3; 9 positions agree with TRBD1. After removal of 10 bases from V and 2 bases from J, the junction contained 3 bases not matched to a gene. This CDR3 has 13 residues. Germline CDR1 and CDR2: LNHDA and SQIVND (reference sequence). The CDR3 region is CATDRGTGNTIYF. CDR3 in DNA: TGTGCCACCGACAGGGGGACTGGAAACACCATATATTTT. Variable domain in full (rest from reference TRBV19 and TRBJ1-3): DGGITQSPKYLFRKEGQNVTLSCEQNLNHDAMYWYRQDPGQGLRLIYYSQIVNDFQKGDIAEGYSVSREKKESFPLTVTSAQKNPTAFYLCATDRGTGNTIYFGEGSWLTVV.

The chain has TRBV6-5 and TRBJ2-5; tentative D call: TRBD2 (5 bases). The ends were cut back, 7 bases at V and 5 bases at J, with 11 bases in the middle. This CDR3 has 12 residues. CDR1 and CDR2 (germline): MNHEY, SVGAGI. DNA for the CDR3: TGTGCCAGCAACCACGGGATGGAGACCCAGTACTTC. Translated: CASNHGMETQYF.

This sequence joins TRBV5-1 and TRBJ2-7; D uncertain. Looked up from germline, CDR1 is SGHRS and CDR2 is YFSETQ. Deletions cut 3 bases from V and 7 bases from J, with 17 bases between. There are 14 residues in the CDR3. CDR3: CASSSGVPSREQYF. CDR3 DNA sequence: TGCGCCAGCAGCTCCGGAGTACCCTCGCGAGAGCAGTACTTC.

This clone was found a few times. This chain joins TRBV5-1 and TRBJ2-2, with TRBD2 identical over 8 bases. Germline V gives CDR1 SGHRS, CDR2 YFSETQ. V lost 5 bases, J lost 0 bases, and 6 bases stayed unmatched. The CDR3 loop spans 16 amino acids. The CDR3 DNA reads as TGCGCCAGCAGTAATAGCGGGACGGCGAACACCGGGGAGCTGTTTTTT. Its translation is CASSNSGTANTGELFF. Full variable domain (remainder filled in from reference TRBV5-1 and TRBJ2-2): KAGVTQTPRYLIKTRGQQVTLSCSPISGHRSVSWYQQTPGQGLQFLFEYFSETQRNKGNFPGRFSGRQFSNSRSEMNVSTLELGDSALYLCASSNSGTANTGELFFGEGSRLTVL.

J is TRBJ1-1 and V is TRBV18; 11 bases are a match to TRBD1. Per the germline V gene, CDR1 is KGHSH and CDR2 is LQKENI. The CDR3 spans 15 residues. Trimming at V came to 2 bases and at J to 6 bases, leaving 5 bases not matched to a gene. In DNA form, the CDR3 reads TGTGCCAGCTCACCAGGGACAGGGGGGACCGCTGAAGCTTTCTTT. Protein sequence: CASSPGTGGTAEAFF.

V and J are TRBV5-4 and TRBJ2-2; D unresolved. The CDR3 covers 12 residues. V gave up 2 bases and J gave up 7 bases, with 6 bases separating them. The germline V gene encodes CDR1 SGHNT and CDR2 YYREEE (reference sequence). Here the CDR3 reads CASSFRSGELFF. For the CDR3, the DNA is TGTGCCAGCAGCTTCCGCAGCGGGGAGCTGTTTTTT. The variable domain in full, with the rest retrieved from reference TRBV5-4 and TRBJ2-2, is ETGVTQSPTHLIKTRGQQVTLRCSSQSGHNTVSWYQQALGQGPQFIFQYYREEENGRGNFPPRFSGLQFPNYSSELNVNALELDDSALYLCASSFRSGELFFGEGSRLTVL.